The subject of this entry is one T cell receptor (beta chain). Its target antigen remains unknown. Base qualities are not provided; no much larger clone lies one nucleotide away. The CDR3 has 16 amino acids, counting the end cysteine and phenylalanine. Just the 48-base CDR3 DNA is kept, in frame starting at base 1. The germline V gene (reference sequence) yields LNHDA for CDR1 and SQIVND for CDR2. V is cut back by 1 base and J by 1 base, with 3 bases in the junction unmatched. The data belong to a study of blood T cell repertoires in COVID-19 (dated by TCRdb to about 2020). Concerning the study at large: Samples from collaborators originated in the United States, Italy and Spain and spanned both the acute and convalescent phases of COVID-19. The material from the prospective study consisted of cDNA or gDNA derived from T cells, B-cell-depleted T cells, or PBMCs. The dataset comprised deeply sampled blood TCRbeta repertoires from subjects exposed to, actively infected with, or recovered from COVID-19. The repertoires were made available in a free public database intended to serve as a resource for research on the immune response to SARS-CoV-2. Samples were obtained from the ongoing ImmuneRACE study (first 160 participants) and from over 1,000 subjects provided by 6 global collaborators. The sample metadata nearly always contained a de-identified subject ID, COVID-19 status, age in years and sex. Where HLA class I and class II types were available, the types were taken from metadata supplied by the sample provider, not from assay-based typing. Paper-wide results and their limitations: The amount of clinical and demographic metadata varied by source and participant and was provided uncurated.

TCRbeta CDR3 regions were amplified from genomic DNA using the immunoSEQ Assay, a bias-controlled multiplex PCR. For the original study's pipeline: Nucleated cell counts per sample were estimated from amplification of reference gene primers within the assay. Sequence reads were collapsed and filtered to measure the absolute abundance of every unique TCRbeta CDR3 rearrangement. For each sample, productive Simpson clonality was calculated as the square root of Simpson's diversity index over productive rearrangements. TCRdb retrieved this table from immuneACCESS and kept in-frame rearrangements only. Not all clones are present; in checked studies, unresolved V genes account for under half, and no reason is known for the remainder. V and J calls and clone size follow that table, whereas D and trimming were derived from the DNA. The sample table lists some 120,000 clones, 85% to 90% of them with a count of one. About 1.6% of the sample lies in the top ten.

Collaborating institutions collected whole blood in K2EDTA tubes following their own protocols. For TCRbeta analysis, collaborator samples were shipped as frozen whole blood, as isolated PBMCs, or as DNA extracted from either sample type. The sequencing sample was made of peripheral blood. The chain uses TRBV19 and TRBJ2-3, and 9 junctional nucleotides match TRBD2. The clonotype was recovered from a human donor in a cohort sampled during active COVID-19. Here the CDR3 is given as CASSIGQRGGTDTQYF. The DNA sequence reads TGTGCCAGTAGTATAGGGCAGCGGGGGGGCACAGATACGCAGTATTTT.